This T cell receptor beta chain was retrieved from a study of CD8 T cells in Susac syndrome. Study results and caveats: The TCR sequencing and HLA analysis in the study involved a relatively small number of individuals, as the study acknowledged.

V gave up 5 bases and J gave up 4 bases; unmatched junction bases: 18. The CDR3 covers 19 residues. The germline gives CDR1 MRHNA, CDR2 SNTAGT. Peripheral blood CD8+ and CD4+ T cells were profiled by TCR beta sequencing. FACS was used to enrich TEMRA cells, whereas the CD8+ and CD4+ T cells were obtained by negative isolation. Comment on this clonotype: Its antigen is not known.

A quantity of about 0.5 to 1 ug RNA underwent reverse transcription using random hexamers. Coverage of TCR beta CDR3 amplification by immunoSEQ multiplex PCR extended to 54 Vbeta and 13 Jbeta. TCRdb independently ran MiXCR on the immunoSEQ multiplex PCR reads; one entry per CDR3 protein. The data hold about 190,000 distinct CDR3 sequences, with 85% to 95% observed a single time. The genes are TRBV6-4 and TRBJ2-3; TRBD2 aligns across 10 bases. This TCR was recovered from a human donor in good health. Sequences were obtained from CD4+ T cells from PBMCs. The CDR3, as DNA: TGTGCCAGCAGTCCTTCGGGTTCCATAGCTAGCGGGAGCCCAGATACGCAGTATTTT. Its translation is CASSPSGSIASGSPDTQYF.